A single sample gave rise to the 29 T cell receptor beta chains below, sequenced in a study of blood T cell repertoires in COVID-19. Some clones are missing from TCRdb's copy, which holds only in-frame ones; the method was immunoSEQ multiplex PCR. There are a few hundred thousand clones in the sample; around 89% occur only once, and approximately 2.5% lies in the top ten. Material: PBMCs or T cells enriched from blood (not recorded which). The receptors were sampled from a woman younger than 35 who had recovered from COVID-19.

This chain connects TRBV7-4 to TRBJ1-1; the match to TRBD1 covers 8 bases. The germline gives CDR1 SGHVT, CDR2 SQSDAQ. This CDR3 spans 17 amino acids. Trimming cost V 5 bases and J 0 bases; bases outside gene matches: 11. CDR3 sequence (DNA): TGTGCCAGCAGCGTACATCCGACAGGGGCCCTGAACACTGAAGCTTTCTTT. Translating it yields CASSVHPTGALNTEAFF.

The rearrangement uses TRBV4-2 and TRBJ1-4; no definite D call. V was trimmed by 4 bases and J by 4 bases, leaving 13 bases between them. Germline CDR1 is LGHNA and CDR2 is YNFKEQ. CDR3 length: 15 amino acids. The CDR3 DNA reads as TGTGCCAGCAGCCTCAGATCCCTCCTTAATGAAAAACTGTTTTTT. Translation: CASSLRSLLNEKLFF.

This clone was seen a single time. The chain is built from TRBV4-1 and TRBJ2-7, with 12 positions matching TRBD2. J gave up 4 bases and V 6 bases, and 7 bases lay outside the gene matches. Germline V gene lookup returns CDR1 MGHRA and CDR2 YSYEKL. This CDR3 has 15 amino acids. CDR3 sequence: CASSHGLAGSYEQYF. The CDR3 DNA reads as TGCGCCAGCAGTCACGGACTAGCGGGATCTTACGAGCAGTACTTC.

V gene TRBV2 combines with J gene TRBJ1-4; tentative D call: TRBD1 (6 bases). The CDR3 is 17 residues long. V was cut by 0 bases and J by 5 bases, with 16 bases left in between. Germline CDR1 is SNHLY and CDR2 is FYNNEI. In nucleotides, the CDR3 is TGTGCCAGCAGTGAAGCAGTAGAGGACAGTCTCAATGAAAAACTGTTTTTT. It is translated as CASSEAVEDSLNEKLFF.

The chain recombines TRBV25-1 with TRBJ2-7; unclear D gene. Germline V lookup: CDR1 MGHDK, CDR2 SYGVNS. The CDR3 totals 13 residues. The V end lost 3 bases, the J end lost 4 bases, and 10 bases lay between the germline ends. In DNA, the CDR3 is TGTGCCAGCAGTGACCACTCAGGTTACGAGCAGTACTTC. Translation gives CASSDHSGYEQYF.

The chain couples TRBV7-8 to TRBJ1-2, with 11 nucleotides matching TRBD1. The CDR3 has 16 residues. Germline V gene sequence: CDR1 SGHVS, CDR2 FQNEAQ. The V and J ends lost 3 bases and 6 bases, in that order; junction bases with no gene match: 9. CDR3 amino acids: CASSFRTGGAINGYTF. DNA of the CDR3: TGTGCCAGCAGCTTCCGGACAGGGGGCGCGATTAATGGCTACACCTTC.

This chain connects TRBV25-1 to TRBJ1-1, with 10 bases lining up with TRBD1. CDR1 is MGHDK, CDR2 SYGVNS, per germline. The CDR3 contains 14 residues. V gave up 2 bases and J gave up 10 bases; unmatched junction bases: 7. The CDR3 DNA sequence: TGTGCCAGCAGTGAAGAGGGACAGGGGAGGGCAGCTTTCTTT. Its translation: CASSEEGQGRAAFF.

This clone appeared once. The genes are TRBV5-1 and TRBJ2-7; possible D gene TRBD1, 6 bases. The CDR3 contains 12 residues. In germline, CDR1 is SGHRS, CDR2 YFSETQ. Trimming cost V 4 bases and J 3 bases, with 8 bases left between them. DNA of the CDR3: TGCGCCAGCAGCCAACAGGGCTACGAGCAGTACTTC. Protein sequence: CASSQQGYEQYF.

The chain joins TRBV18 to TRBJ2-7; no definite D call. This CDR3 region has 13 residues. Deletions cut 5 bases from V and 0 bases from J, with 8 bases between. Germline V gene lookup returns CDR1 KGHSH and CDR2 LQKENI. CDR3 in DNA: TGTGCCAGCTCAGTACCTAGCTCCTACGAGCAGTACTTC. This sequence encodes CASSVPSSYEQYF.

This chain links TRBV6-5 with TRBJ1-4, with 9 bases fitting TRBD1. This CDR3 region has 15 residues. Germline V lookup: CDR1 MNHEY, CDR2 SVGAGI. With V trimmed by 10 bases and J by 3 bases, 9 bases remained unmatched. CDR3 nucleotides: TGTGCCACGAAAAGACAGGGGGGTCCTAATGAAAAACTGTTTTTT. Residues: CATKRQGGPNEKLFF.

CDR3 nucleotides: TGTGCCAGCGAGCGGGCTCTGGACACTGAAGCTTTCTTT. It translates to CASERALDTEAFF. The chain has TRBV6-6 and TRBJ1-1; no reliable D call. Germline loops: CDR1 MNHNY, CDR2 SVGAGI (reference sequence). The CDR3 covers 13 residues. V lost 8 bases and J 3 bases, leaving 13 bases between the germline ends.

The chain carries TRBV2 and TRBJ2-7, with a tentative D call TRBD1 (6 bases). This CDR3 comprises 21 residues. The V end was cut by 1 base, the J end by 1 base, with 29 bases between. Germline assignment: CDR1 SNHLY and CDR2 FYNNEI. The CDR3 spells CASSEGLGLVGGQKVSYEQYF. DNA for the CDR3: TGTGCCAGCAGTGAAGGTCTAGGGTTGGTTGGTGGACAGAAAGTTTCCTACGAGCAGTACTTC.

The V and J genes are TRBV20-1 and TRBJ1-1; 7 bases are shared with TRBD1. The CDR3 is made up of 13 amino acids. Germline assignment: CDR1 DFQATT and CDR2 SNEGSKA (reference sequence). The V gene end was trimmed by 6 bases and the J gene end by 4 bases; junction bases not matched to a gene: 8. CDR3 loop: CSASPGGTTEAFF. As DNA, the CDR3 is TGCAGTGCCAGTCCAGGGGGTACCACTGAAGCTTTCTTT.

The chain uses TRBV6-5 and TRBJ2-6; 7 bases are a match to TRBD1. The germline CDR1 and CDR2 sequences are MNHEY and SVGAGI. The CDR3 covers 15 residues. Unmatched junction bases numbered 2, after V lost 5 bases and J lost 1 base. The CDR3 is CASSPRGSGANVLTF. In DNA form, the CDR3 reads TGTGCCAGCAGTCCCAGGGGGTCTGGGGCCAACGTCCTGACTTTC.

The chain joins TRBV10-3 to TRBJ1-5; D unclear. CDR3 length: 15 amino acids. Germline V CDR1 and CDR2: ENHRY, SYGVKD. Trimming took off 0 bases at V and 1 base at J, with 7 bases between the two ends. The CDR3 DNA follows: TGTGCCATCAGTGAGTCTGAGTTAAGCAATCAGCCCCAGCATTTT. Protein product: CAISESELSNQPQHF.

The chain is built from TRBV15 and TRBJ2-2; 9 nucleotides agree with TRBD2. The CDR3 runs to 16 residues. Germline trimming cut 0 bases from V and 6 bases from J; bases unmatched to any gene: 5. Germline V lookup: CDR1 LNHNV, CDR2 YYDKDF (reference sequence). In DNA form, the CDR3 reads TGTGCCACCAGCAGAGATGACGAGCGGGGGGCCGGGGAGCTGTTTTTT. Protein sequence: CATSRDDERGAGELFF.

In its sample, this clone was seen a few times. The chain carries TRBV6-4 and TRBJ2-1; TRBD2 matches 8 bases. Germline lookup yields CDR1 MRHNA and CDR2 SNTAGT. The CDR3 loop spans 14 amino acids. The junction had 6 bases not matched to a gene; V was cut back by 3 bases and J by 8 bases. CDR3 loop: CASSERGALDEQFF. CDR3 sequence (DNA): TGTGCCAGCAGTGAGCGGGGGGCCCTGGATGAGCAGTTCTTC.

The chain has TRBV5-6 and TRBJ1-2, with D unresolved. The CDR3 extends over 14 amino acids. V was shortened by 2 bases and J by 4 bases, with 12 bases between the two germline ends. CDR1 and CDR2 from the germline V gene are SGHDT and YYEEEE. In DNA form, the CDR3 reads TGTGCCAGCAGCTTTTTCATAGATAGCTATGGCTACACCTTC. Translation gives CASSFFIDSYGYTF.

The CDR3 region is CASRPTSGGAFFETQYF. In nucleotides, the CDR3 is TGCGCCAGCAGACCAACTAGCGGGGGGGCCTTTTTCGAGACCCAGTACTTC. The chain is built from TRBV5-1 and TRBJ2-5; 13 positions agree with TRBD2. V shed 5 bases and J 5 bases; nucleotides not matched to a gene: 12. Germline loops: CDR1 SGHRS, CDR2 YFSETQ. CDR3 length: 17 amino acids.

This clone was seen a handful of times. The chain is built from TRBV7-3 and TRBJ2-1; TRBD2 agrees at 9 bases. CDR1 is SGHTA and CDR2 is FQGTGA in the germline V gene. Trimming cost V 4 bases and J 2 bases; bases outside gene matches: 6. The CDR3 runs 16 residues. The CDR3 sequence is CASSSAPSGAYNEQFF. Written as DNA, the CDR3 is TGTGCCAGCAGCTCCGCCCCTAGCGGGGCCTACAATGAGCAGTTCTTC.

The chain links TRBV13 to TRBJ1-4; tentatively, D is TRBD1 (5 bases). The CDR3 is 16 amino acids. Between the trimmed V and J ends, which lost 4 bases and 4 bases, there was a span of 16 bases. Per the germline V gene, CDR1 is PRHDT and CDR2 is FYEKMQ (reference sequence). This chain's CDR3 is CASSSDDGGYNEKLFF. CDR3 nucleotide sequence: TGTGCCAGCAGCTCCGACGACGGGGGGTATAATGAAAAACTGTTTTTT.

The sample holds one count of this clone. The rearrangement links TRBV4-1 to TRBJ2-7, with TRBD1 matching 9 bases. The CDR3 totals 15 residues. The V gene's germline CDR1 is MGHRA and CDR2 YSYEKL. V lost 4 bases and J lost 4; bases outside the gene matches: 8. CDR3 bases: TGCGCCAGCAGCCCCTCCGGGACAGGGACGTACGAGCAGTACTTC. The encoded protein is CASSPSGTGTYEQYF.

The chain links TRBV3-1 (or the pseudogene TRBV3-2) to TRBJ1-6, with a weak D call TRBD1 (6 bases). CDR3 length: 15 residues. Germline V gene lookup returns CDR1 LGHDT and CDR2 YNNKEL (reference sequence). V was cut by 2 bases and J by 6 bases, with 11 bases left in between. For the CDR3, the DNA is TGTGCCAGCAGCCAACTGGACAGCGCTAATTCACCCCTCCACTTT. This encodes CASSQLDSANSPLHF.

V usage is TRBV9 and J usage is TRBJ2-1, with TRBD1 identical over 7 bases. V shed 3 bases, J shed 1 base, and the junction held 4 bases outside the gene matches. The germline V gene has CDR1 SGDLS and CDR2 YYNGEE. The CDR3 spans 15 residues. CDR3 bases: TGTGCCAGCAGCGCCGGGACAGCTTCCTACAATGAGCAGTTCTTC. It translates to CASSAGTASYNEQFF.

The chain has TRBV7-9 and TRBJ1-5; D uncertain. The CDR3 totals 13 residues. Trimming took 3 bases from V and 7 from J, leaving 10 bases between them. Germline V gene sequence: CDR1 SEHNR, CDR2 FQNEAQ (reference sequence). CDR3 nucleotide sequence: TGTGCCAGCAGCTTCCCGGGAAACCAGCCCCAGCATTTT. Translation gives CASSFPGNQPQHF.

This CDR3 reads CASSPTGGHQPQHF. For the CDR3, the DNA is TGTGCCAGCAGCCCAACAGGGGGCCATCAGCCCCAGCATTTT. The rearrangement uses TRBV27 and TRBJ1-5; 9 bases are a match to TRBD1. Germline V gives CDR1 MNHEY, CDR2 SMNVEV (reference sequence). Trimming removed 6 bases from V and 5 bases from J; junction bases left unmatched: 5. CDR3 length: 14 residues.

The DNA for the CDR3 is TGCGCCAGCAGCCGGGACAGGCACACTGAAGCTTTCTTT. Amino acid sequence: CASSRDRHTEAFF. V usage is TRBV10-1 and J usage is TRBJ1-1; 8 bases agree with TRBD1. Trimming took 6 bases from V and 3 from J; bases not matched to a gene: 3. The germline V gene has CDR1 WNHNN and CDR2 SYGVQD (reference sequence). This CDR3 region has 13 residues.

The chain recombines TRBV6-1 with TRBJ1-5; possible D gene TRBD1, 5 bases. The CDR3 is 19 residues long. V lost 2 bases to trimming and J lost 0 bases, with 20 bases between them. CDR1 and CDR2 (germline): MNHNS, SASEGT. CDR3 coding DNA: TGTGCCAGCAGTGAAATGGGGCCCATGACAATTTATAGCAATCAGCCCCAGCATTTT. Translating gives CASSEMGPMTIYSNQPQHF.

V is TRBV2 and J is TRBJ2-3; 11 bases align to TRBD2. The germline gives CDR1 SNHLY, CDR2 FYNNEI. V shed 5 bases and J 2 bases; nucleotides not matched to a gene: 6. The CDR3 contains 16 residues. The DNA for the CDR3 is TGTGCCAGCAGTACGACTAGCGGGGATTCCACAGATACGCAGTATTTT. Encoded protein: CASSTTSGDSTDTQYF. Variable domain in full (rest from reference TRBV2 and TRBJ2-3): EPEVTQTPSHQVTQMGQEVILRCVPISNHLYFYWYRQILGQKVEFLVSFYNNEISEKSEIFDDQFSVERPDGSNFTLKIRSTKLEDSAMYFCASSTTSGDSTDTQYFGPGTRLTVL.